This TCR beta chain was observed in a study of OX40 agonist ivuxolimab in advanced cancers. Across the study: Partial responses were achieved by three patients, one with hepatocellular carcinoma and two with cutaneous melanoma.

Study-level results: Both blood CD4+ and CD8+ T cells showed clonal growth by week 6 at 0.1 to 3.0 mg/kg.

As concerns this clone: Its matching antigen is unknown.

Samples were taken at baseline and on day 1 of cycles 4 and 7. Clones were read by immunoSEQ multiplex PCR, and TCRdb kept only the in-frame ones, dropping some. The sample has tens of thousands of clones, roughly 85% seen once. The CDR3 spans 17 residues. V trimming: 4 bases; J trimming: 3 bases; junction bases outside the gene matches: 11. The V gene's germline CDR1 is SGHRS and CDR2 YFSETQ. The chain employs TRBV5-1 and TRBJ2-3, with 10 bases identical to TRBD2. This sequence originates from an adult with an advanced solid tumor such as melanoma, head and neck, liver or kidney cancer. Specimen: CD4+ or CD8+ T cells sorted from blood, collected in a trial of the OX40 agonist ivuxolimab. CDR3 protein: CASSPAIASGGTDTQYF. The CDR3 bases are TGCGCCAGCAGCCCTGCGATAGCTAGCGGGGGTACAGATACGCAGTATTTT. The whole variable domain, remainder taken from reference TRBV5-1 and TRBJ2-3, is KAGVTQTPRYLIKTRGQQVTLSCSPISGHRSVSWYQQTPGQGLQFLFEYFSETQRNKGNFPGRFSGRQFSNSRSEMNVSTLELGDSALYLCASSPAIASGGTDTQYFGPGTRLTVL.